The 26 T cell receptor beta chains presented below share a single source sample, sequenced in a study of T cells after yellow fever vaccination. TCRdb fed the 5' RACE reads into MiXCR, producing one record per CDR3 protein. The data contain 150,000 or so distinct CDR3 sequences, 6% to 7.5% of them singletons. The sample in question was CD4+ T cells sorted from PBMCs, obtained about 5 days after the first yellow fever vaccination. The receptor source for this set is a man aged 18 to 30 who received the YFV17D yellow fever vaccine.

This clonotype has just a few counts. V usage is TRBV21-1 and J usage is TRBJ1-5. TRBV21-1 is listed as a pseudogene. The CDR3 sequence is 15 residues long. The CDR3 protein is CASSTKRGRPQPQHF. Here the CDR3 DNA reads TGTGCCAGCAGCACAAAGAGGGGACGGCCGCAGCCCCAGCATTTT.

This clonotype was picked up many times. This chain connects TRBV28 to TRBJ2-5, with no clear D. CDR1 and CDR2 from the germline V gene are MDHEN and SYDVKM. CDR3 length equals 14 residues. The V gene lost 3 bases and the J gene lost 2 bases, with 10 bases spanning the gap. The CDR3 bases are TGTGCCAGCAGTTTCTTCAGGAGACAAGAGACCCAGTACTTC. Translating it yields CASSFFRRQETQYF.

V usage is TRBV30 and J usage is TRBJ2-7; no clear D. Germline CDR1 and CDR2: GTSNPN and SVGIG (reference sequence). Trimming took off 3 bases at V and 5 bases at J, with 17 bases between the two ends. This CDR3 comprises 14 residues. The CDR3 nucleotides are TGTGCCTGGAGCCCTATTAATCGGATAGACGAGCAGTACTTC. This encodes CAWSPINRIDEQYF.

This clonotype was counted a few times. The genes are TRBV12-3 or TRBV12-4 and TRBJ1-3; the D gene is possibly TRBD1 (5 bases). The CDR3 consists of 15 residues. Trimming took off 6 bases at V and 3 bases at J, with 15 bases between the two ends. The CDR3 DNA reads TGTGCCAGCAGCCCCCAGAGGGGAGTTGGAAACACCATATATTTT. Translated: CASSPQRGVGNTIYF.

The V gene is TRBV7-3, the J gene TRBJ2-7; TRBD1 matches at 8 bases. The CDR3 runs to 13 residues. From germline, CDR1 is SGHTA and CDR2 FQGTGA. V lost 5 bases and J lost 9; bases outside the gene matches: 9. The CDR3 coding sequence is TGTGCCAGCAGCAGAGGACAGGGAACGGTGCAGTACGTC. Its translation is CASSRGQGTVQYV.

This clonotype was observed many times. V is TRBV12-3 or TRBV12-4 and J is TRBJ1-2, with 8 bases that match TRBD1. V shed 8 bases and J 2 bases; nucleotides not matched to a gene: 13. The length of the CDR3 is 16 residues. CDR3 in amino acids: CASYHAPGQENYGYTF. The CDR3, as DNA: TGTGCCAGCTATCATGCACCGGGACAGGAGAACTATGGCTACACCTTC.

This clonotype has ten or more counts. The V gene is TRBV15, the J gene TRBJ1-4; the D gene is possibly TRBD1 (5 bases). Germline CDR1 is LNHNV and CDR2 is YYDKDF (reference sequence). This CDR3 region has 15 residues. Trimming stripped 3 bases from V and 8 bases from J, with 16 bases between. CDR3 residues: CATSRAGTSREKLFF. CDR3 sequence (DNA): TGTGCCACCAGCAGGGCCGGGACGTCGCGAGAAAAACTGTTTTTT.

The J gene is TRBJ1-6, the V gene TRBV6-5, with D unresolved. The CDR3 runs to 16 residues. Trimming removed 4 bases from V and 7 bases from J, with 17 bases in between. The germline V gene has CDR1 MNHEY and CDR2 SVGAGI. CDR3 sequence reads: CASSSPLKHPNSPLHF. The CDR3 DNA sequence: TGTGCCAGCAGTTCCCCACTCAAGCACCCAAATTCACCCCTCCACTTT.

Ten or more counts support this clonotype. V is TRBV10-3 and J is TRBJ2-1; D unclear. The CDR3 is 13 residues long. CDR1 ENHRY and CDR2 SYGVKD come from the germline V gene. The ends were cut back, 7 bases at V and 5 bases at J, with 12 bases in the middle. CDR3 sequence (DNA): TGTGCCATCAAGTCTGGGGAAAACAATGAGCAGTTCTTC. It yields the protein CAIKSGENNEQFF.

In its sample, this clonotype was seen many times. In nucleotides, the CDR3 is TGCGCCAGCAGCTTGCCGGGGAACACTGAAGCTTTCTTT. This encodes CASSLPGNTEAFF. The chain uses TRBV5-1 and TRBJ1-1; D gene uncertain. Germline V gene lookup returns CDR1 SGHRS and CDR2 YFSETQ. CDR3 length: 13 residues. V was trimmed by 1 base and J by 1 base, leaving 5 bases between them. The full variable domain, its missing parts supplied by reference TRBV5-1 and TRBJ1-1, is KAGVTQTPRYLIKTRGQQVTLSCSPISGHRSVSWYQQTPGQGLQFLFEYFSETQRNKGNFPGRFSGRQFSNSRSEMNVSTLELGDSALYLCASSLPGNTEAFFGQGTRLTVV.

V and J are TRBV20-1 and TRBJ1-5; no clear D gene. The germline V gene encodes CDR1 DFQATT and CDR2 SNEGSKA (reference sequence). The CDR3 is 13 residues long. The CDR3 spells CSATVRSNQPQHF. The CDR3, as DNA: TGCAGCGCCACGGTCAGGAGCAATCAGCCCCAGCATTTT.

This clonotype has ten or more counts. The genes are TRBV7-9 and TRBJ2-1; the D gene is possibly TRBD2 (5 bases). Germline V gene data show CDR1 as SEHNR and CDR2 as FQNEAQ (reference sequence). The CDR3 sequence is 15 residues long. V lost 5 bases and J 0 bases, leaving 11 bases between the germline ends. This CDR3 reads CASSAQGSSYNEQFF. DNA of the CDR3: TGTGCCAGCAGCGCCCAAGGGAGCTCCTACAATGAGCAGTTCTTC.

For this clonotype: A much larger clone differs by one base, so this may be a read error. The V and J genes are TRBV9 and TRBJ2-7; no reliable D call. Trimming removed 8 bases from V and 3 bases from J, with 18 bases in between. From germline, CDR1 is SGDLS and CDR2 YYNGEE. The CDR3 length is 14 residues. The CDR3 loop is CARSKGMQNYEQYF. The CDR3 coding sequence is TGTGCCAGAAGCAAAGGGATGCAAAACTACGAGCAGTACTTC.

This chain connects TRBV15 to TRBJ2-1; 10 bases are shared with TRBD1. There are 14 residues in the CDR3. Per the germline V gene, CDR1 is LNHNV and CDR2 is YYDKDF (reference sequence). The V segment lost 5 bases and the J segment 8 bases; nucleotides outside the gene matches: 6. The CDR3 coding sequence is TGTGCCACCAGCCGGGACAGGGGACACGATGAGCAGTTCTTC. It encodes CATSRDRGHDEQFF.

V gene TRBV5-6 combines with J gene TRBJ2-7; maybe TRBD1 (6 bases). Germline V gene sequence: CDR1 SGHDT, CDR2 YYEEEE. V lost 4 bases and J lost 3, with 17 bases in between. The CDR3 loop spans 15 amino acids. CDR3 sequence: CASSQYRQVYYEQYV. In DNA form, the CDR3 reads TGTGCCAGCAGCCAGTACCGACAGGTATACTACGAGCAGTACGTC.

In this sample, this clonotype turned up many times. V and J are TRBV5-1 and TRBJ2-1; D is unclear. Germline CDR1 and CDR2: SGHRS and YFSETQ. V was shortened by 5 bases and J by 9 bases, with 18 bases between the two germline ends. CDR3 length equals 14 residues. The CDR3 spells CASRPGDTTGEQFF. In nucleotides, the CDR3 is TGCGCCAGCAGACCCGGAGATACGACGGGTGAGCAGTTCTTC.

This clonotype was seen ten or more times. The genes are TRBV4-1 and TRBJ2-5; D gene uncertain. The CDR3 has 13 residues. V lost 0 bases to trimming and J lost 5 bases, with 7 bases between them. The germline V gene encodes CDR1 MGHRA and CDR2 YSYEKL. Here the CDR3 reads CASSQESRETQYF. CDR3 bases: TGCGCCAGCAGCCAAGAGTCGCGGGAGACCCAGTACTTC.

This clonotype was seen many times. V usage is TRBV5-1 and J usage is TRBJ2-7; TRBD2 aligns across 7 bases. With 0 bases clipped from V and 2 bases from J, the junction kept 5 bases outside the gene matches. Per germline, CDR1 SGHRS and CDR2 YFSETQ. CDR3 size: 15 residues. CDR3 DNA sequence: TGCGCCAGCAGCTTGGAGCCCAGCGGGGCCTACGAGCAGTACTTC. It codes for CASSLEPSGAYEQYF.

This clonotype has just a few counts. The gene calls are TRBV7-2 and TRBJ1-3; D uncertain. CDR1 is SGHTA and CDR2 is FQGNSA in the germline V gene. With 2 bases removed from V and 0 bases from J, the gap between germline ends came to 11 bases. CDR3 length equals 16 residues. In DNA form, the CDR3 reads TGTGCCAGCAGCTTACTCGTAGGCAGCTCTGGAAACACCATATATTTT. Translating gives CASSLLVGSSGNTIYF. Based on the CDR3 plus reference TRBV7-2 and TRBJ1-3, the full variable domain is GAGVSQSPSNKVTEKGKDVELRCDPISGHTALYWYRQSLGQGLEFLIYFQGNSAPDKSGLPSDRFSAERTGGSVSTLTIQRTQQEDSAVYLCASSLLVGSSGNTIYFGEGSWLTVV.

In its sample, this clonotype was seen a few times. The gene calls are TRBV5-1 and TRBJ2-3; 12 bases fit TRBD1. V gave up 4 bases and J gave up 2 bases; unmatched junction bases: 8. This CDR3 has 17 amino acids. Germline V gene data show CDR1 as SGHRS and CDR2 as YFSETQ. The CDR3 nucleotides read TGCGCCAGCAGCCCACCGGGACAGGGGGCGATCACAGATACGCAGTATTTT. Its translation is CASSPPGQGAITDTQYF.

In its sample, this clonotype was seen many times. This rearrangement joins TRBV3-1 to TRBJ2-2; 7 bases map to TRBD2. This CDR3 spans 14 amino acids. CDR1 is LGHDT and CDR2 is YNNKEL in the germline V gene (reference sequence). V was clipped by 3 bases and J by 7 bases; unmatched bases: 5. The CDR3 nucleotides read TGTGCCAGCAGCCATACTAGCGAGGGCGGGGAGCTGTTTTTT. This encodes CASSHTSEGGELFF.

The table lists this clonotype with many counts. The V call is TRBV2, the J call TRBJ1-1; the D gene is possibly TRBD1 (5 bases). V lost 8 bases, J lost 2 bases, and 9 bases lay in between. CDR3 length equals 12 residues. Germline V gene sequence: CDR1 SNHLY, CDR2 FYNNEI. CDR3 sequence: CASQTENTEAFF. CDR3 bases: TGTGCCAGCCAGACAGAAAACACTGAAGCTTTCTTT.

The rearrangement links TRBV11-2 to TRBJ1-6; unclear D gene. The CDR3 length is 18 residues. The germline V and J ends were trimmed by 4 bases and 5 bases, with 21 bases remaining between them. Looked up from germline, CDR1 is SGHAT and CDR2 is FQNNGV. CDR3 coding DNA: TGTGCCAGCAGCTCCGAACTTTACCGACGCCAGGATAATTCACCCCTCCACTTT. Translation: CASSSELYRRQDNSPLHF. Combining the CDR3 with reference TRBV11-2 and TRBJ1-6 gives the whole variable domain EAGVAQSPRYKIIEKRQSVAFWCNPISGHATLYWYQQILGQGPKLLIQFQNNGVVDDSQLPKDRFSAERLKGVDSTLKIQPAKLEDSAVYLCASSSELYRRQDNSPLHFGNGTRLTVT.

This clonotype occurred many times. This chain uses TRBV5-1 with TRBJ2-3, with 8 positions matching TRBD2. The J segment lost 0 bases and the V segment lost 6 bases, leaving 9 bases of the junction unmatched. Germline lookup yields CDR1 SGHRS and CDR2 YFSETQ. The CDR3 length is 16 residues. The CDR3 region is CASTLNPGGSTDTQYF. As DNA, the CDR3 is TGCGCCAGCACCCTTAACCCGGGGGGGAGCACAGATACGCAGTATTTT.

The V and J genes are TRBV10-1 and TRBJ2-1, with 7 bases matching TRBD1. Germline CDR1 and CDR2: WNHNN and SYGVQD (reference sequence). The CDR3 runs to 15 residues. V trimming: 0 bases; J trimming: 9 bases; junction bases outside the gene matches: 8. The CDR3 is CASSESAYNRGEQFF. In DNA, the CDR3 is TGCGCCAGCAGTGAGTCGGCGTATAACAGGGGTGAGCAGTTCTTC.

This clonotype was detected ten times or more. The chain is built from TRBV6-5 and TRBJ2-7; D remains ambiguous. CDR1 is MNHEY, CDR2 SVGAGI, per germline. Trimming shortened V by 0 bases and J by 1 base, and 7 bases separated the two germline ends. The CDR3 runs to 14 residues. Here the CDR3 DNA reads TGTGCCAGCAGTTACTCCGCAGGATCCTACGAGCAGTACGTC. Its protein is CASSYSAGSYEQYV.